This note documents a single TCR beta chain sequence. This sample was included in a study of T cells in localized non-small cell lung cancer. TCRdb's table, derived via immunoSEQ multiplex PCR, lists solely in-frame clones and lacks some. This sample has 45,000 to 55,000 clones, with 80% to 90% found just once. Germline V gives CDR1 SGHAT, CDR2 FQNNGV. Trimming cost V 2 bases and J 2 bases, with 0 bases left between them. The CDR3 spans 11 residues. This clonotype originated in a male donor older than 55 with stage III squamous cell lung carcinoma. V gene TRBV11-2 combines with J gene TRBJ2-5, with unresolved D. The source was peripheral blood, collected before any cancer treatment. This CDR3 reads CASSLQETQYF. The CDR3 nucleotides are TGTGCCAGCAGCTTACAAGAGACCCAGTACTTC. The full variable domain, with the rest looked up from reference TRBV11-2 and TRBJ2-5, is EAGVAQSPRYKIIEKRQSVAFWCNPISGHATLYWYQQILGQGPKLLIQFQNNGVVDDSQLPKDRFSAERLKGVDSTLKIQPAKLEDSAVYLCASSLQETQYFGPGTRLLVL.